The clone carrying this T cell receptor beta chain was picked up many times. Its specificity is not known. The data originate from a study of T-cell memory formation after mild COVID-19. Background on the study: TCR clusters were mostly donor specific.

The germline V gene encodes CDR1 SGHAT and CDR2 FQNNGV. V was shortened by 1 base and J by 7 bases, with 14 bases between the two germline ends. The CDR3 spans 16 residues. TCRdb reanalysed the 5' RACE reads using MiXCR and keeps one entry per CDR3 protein. The table includes more than 250,000 distinct CDR3 sequences, roughly 18% detected once. General observations from the study: Contracting clones, day 15 to 85, had balanced CD4/CD8, and later expanders favored CD4+. Detection of some responders pre-infection suggested pre-existing cross-reactive memory T cells participated.

The rearrangement joins TRBV11-2 to TRBJ1-6, with a tentative D call TRBD1 (6 bases). Specimen: PBMCs or a T cell subset sorted from them (not recorded which). The clonotype comes from a man between 18 and 35 years old who had mild COVID-19 (a few samples of this study predate the infection). Cell type and time point are not known. CDR3 region: CASSLVGGAYNSPLHF. The CDR3 DNA is TGTGCCAGCAGCTTAGTGGGGGGCGCATACAATTCACCCCTCCACTTT.